This T cell receptor beta chain was recovered during a study of T cell responses to AZD1222 COVID-19 vaccine. Germline V lookup: CDR1 LGHDT, CDR2 YNNKEL (reference sequence). V dropped 4 bases and J dropped 0; count of bases not matched to a gene: 6. There are 16 residues in the CDR3. Produced via immunoSEQ multiplex PCR; TCRdb's table is partial and in-frame only. The profile shows 200,000 to 250,000 clones, roughly 94% of them singletons. Specimen: peripheral blood, collected 28 days after the second dose of the MenACWY control vaccine. The TCR comes from an adult who received the MenACWY meningococcal vaccine as a control. The chain employs TRBV3-1 (or the pseudogene TRBV3-2) and TRBJ2-3; 8 bases match TRBD2. The CDR3 sequence: CASSPGLAPSTDTQYF. CDR3 sequence (DNA): TGTGCCAGCAGCCCAGGACTAGCACCGAGCACAGATACGCAGTATTTT.